The clone carrying this TCR beta chain was found a few times. The data were obtained in a study of identical twins. With template switching, a universal primer site was added, and the cDNA carried unique molecular identifiers. TCRdb passed the 5' RACE reads through MiXCR, listing each CDR3 protein once. Among around 370,000 distinct CDR3 sequences listed, approximately 10% were seen once. Trimming shortened V by 7 bases and J by 2 bases, and 11 bases separated the two germline ends. Germline loops: CDR1 MNHNS, CDR2 SASEGT. The CDR3 loop spans 13 amino acids. The V gene is TRBV6-1, the J gene TRBJ1-1; weak D call: TRBD1 (6 bases). The sequenced material came from naive T cells sorted from blood. This receptor was obtained from a woman between 50 and 59 years old in good health. This chain's CDR3 is CASTQGINTEAFF. In DNA, the CDR3 is TGTGCCAGCACACAGGGCATTAACACTGAAGCTTTCTTT.